These 8 T cell receptor beta chains were sequenced from one sample in a study of blood T cell repertoires in COVID-19. Clones were sequenced by immunoSEQ multiplex PCR, and TCRdb holds only the in-frame ones, with some missing. The table shows about 280,000 clones, with around 90% occurring only once. The sequenced sample consisted of PBMCs or T cells enriched from blood (not recorded which). The origin of the receptors is a woman in her thirties or forties who had recovered from COVID-19.

The rearrangement links TRBV7-3 to TRBJ1-1; a weak D match, TRBD1 (5 bases). Germline CDR1 is SGHTA and CDR2 is FQGTGA. The CDR3 consists of 14 residues. The V end lost 5 bases, the J end lost 0 bases, and 10 bases lay between the germline ends. The CDR3 here is CASSPGSMNTEAFF. The CDR3 nucleotides are TGTGCCAGCAGCCCAGGGTCGATGAACACTGAAGCTTTCTTT.

V usage is TRBV11-1 and J usage is TRBJ2-7; a weak D match, TRBD1 (6 bases). Trimming removed 6 bases from V and 4 bases from J, with 19 bases in between. This CDR3 comprises 15 residues. Germline V CDR1 and CDR2: SGHAT, FQDESV (reference sequence). The CDR3 DNA follows: TGTGCCAGCAGTCGGACCCGGGACAATTTGTACGAGCAGTACTTC. Translating it yields CASSRTRDNLYEQYF.

The CDR3 reads CASSLRDRVNSPLHF. The DNA of the CDR3 is TGTGCCAGCAGCCTCCGGGACAGGGTAAATTCACCCCTCCACTTT. The J gene is TRBJ1-6, the V gene TRBV6-5; TRBD1 matches at 9 bases. The V segment lost 6 bases and the J segment 7 bases; nucleotides outside the gene matches: 7. Germline CDR1 MNHEY, CDR2 SVGAGI. The CDR3 contains 15 residues.

The genes are TRBV2 and TRBJ1-2; possibly TRBD1 for D (5 bases). This CDR3 has 14 residues. Between the trimmed V and J ends, which lost 7 bases and 7 bases, there was a span of 19 bases. The germline V gene encodes CDR1 SNHLY and CDR2 FYNNEI. The CDR3 coding sequence is TGTGCCAGCACCTTGTCCGGAGCAGGGCTTGGCTACACCTTC. It specifies CASTLSGAGLGYTF.

The chain combines TRBV24-1 with TRBJ2-5; D may be TRBD2 (5 bases). CDR3 length equals 14 residues. Trimming left V 7 bases short and J 1 base short, with 12 bases between. Germline loops: CDR1 KGHDR, CDR2 SFDVKD. DNA of the CDR3: TGTGCCACCAGCAGACGGGAATCCCAAGAGACCCAGTACTTC. Protein: CATSRRESQETQYF.

The genes are TRBV7-2 and TRBJ1-3, with TRBD1 as a possible D gene (5 bases). CDR1 SGHTA and CDR2 FQGNSA come from the germline V gene. V lost 5 bases and J 2 bases, leaving 7 bases between the germline ends. The CDR3 covers 13 residues. In nucleotides, the CDR3 is TGTGCCAGCAGCACACAGGCTGGAAACACCATATATTTT. Translating it yields CASSTQAGNTIYF.

V gene TRBV9 combines with J gene TRBJ2-5; 8 nucleotides line up with TRBD2. After removal of 3 bases from V and 5 bases from J, the junction contained 6 bases not matched to a gene. The CDR3 spans 14 residues. Germline CDR1 is SGDLS and CDR2 is YYNGEE. The CDR3 reads CASSETGGWETQYF. CDR3 DNA: TGTGCCAGCAGCGAGACGGGAGGGTGGGAGACCCAGTACTTC.

The V call is TRBV7-3, the J call TRBJ2-1; D gene unclear. Between the trimmed V and J ends, which lost 5 bases and 0 bases, there was a span of 14 bases. From germline, CDR1 is SGHTA and CDR2 FQGTGA. This CDR3 is 16 amino acids long. The CDR3 DNA reads as TGTGCCAGCAGCCCCCTCGGCGGAAGCTCCTACAATGAGCAGTTCTTC. This encodes CASSPLGGSSYNEQFF. Filled out from reference TRBV7-3 and TRBJ2-1, the complete variable domain reads GAGVSQTPSNKVTEKGKYVELRCDPISGHTALYWYRQSLGQGPEFLIYFQGTGAADDSGLPNDRFFAVRPEGSVSTLKIQRTERGDSAVYLCASSPLGGSSYNEQFFGPGTRLTVL.